The source of this T cell receptor (beta chain) is a study of OX40 agonist ivuxolimab in advanced cancers. At cycle 4 day 1, cycle 7 day 1, and baseline, blood was sampled. This clone was counted a single time. TCRdb keeps only in-frame clones here, not all; method: immunoSEQ multiplex PCR. The data hold tens of thousands of clones, with 82% observed a single time. There are 15 residues in the CDR3. Germline V lookup: CDR1 SGHRS, CDR2 YFSETQ. V was clipped by 0 bases and J by 4 bases; unmatched bases: 3. The receptor comes from an adult with an advanced solid tumor such as melanoma, head and neck, liver or kidney cancer. The chain employs TRBV5-1 and TRBJ2-3; TRBD2 aligns across 9 bases. The sequencing here drew on CD4+ or CD8+ T cells sorted from blood, taken in a trial of the OX40 agonist ivuxolimab. CDR3 sequence (DNA): TGCGCCAGCAGCTTGGGGGGCGGGAGGGCAGATACGCAGTATTTT. Translation: CASSLGGGRADTQYF.